This T cell receptor (beta chain) was identified during a study of cytomegalovirus exposure and HLA in healthy donors. Whole-study findings and limits: Most TCRs appeared rarely, but some public TCRs recurred in many donors.

Deletions cut 0 bases from V and 5 bases from J, with 17 bases between. The CDR3 is 17 amino acids. The germline gives CDR1 MGHRA, CDR2 YSYEKL. Concerning this clone itself: The antigen is unknown.

Sequenced by immunoSEQ multiplex PCR; TCRdb stores in-frame clones only, minus some. The sample lists hundreds of thousands of clones, 70% to 90% occurring once. This TCR came from a woman under 30 in good health and CMV-seronegative. This rearrangement joins TRBV4-1 to TRBJ1-5; D is perhaps TRBD1 (5 bases). Source material: PBMCs. Here the CDR3 reads CASSQDGAGRSDQPQHF. CDR3 nucleotide sequence: TGCGCCAGCAGCCAAGATGGGGCAGGACGGTCCGATCAGCCCCAGCATTTT.